What follows describes a single T cell receptor (beta chain). Germline CDR1 and CDR2: SGHTA and FQGNSA. The CDR3 is made up of 15 amino acids. V lost 1 base, J lost 3 bases, and 4 bases stayed unmatched. The record originates from a study of blood T cell repertoires in COVID-19. About the research overall: The samples span acute and convalescent COVID-19 from the United States, Italy and Spain. The cDNA or gDNA used as material had been derived from T cells, B-cell-depleted T cells, or PBMCs.

As handled by the study authors: Reference gene primer amplification gave estimated nucleated cell counts. Measured with immunoSEQ multiplex PCR; TCRdb has only the in-frame clones, and not every one. Clone size and the V and J calls come from that table; the DNA yielded D and trimming. The repertoire has some 370,000 clones, 89% of them found once; the top ten carry around 1.3%. The origin of this receptor is a man aged 35 to 55 with acute or convalescent COVID-19. The sample consisted of peripheral blood. The chain employs TRBV7-2 and TRBJ2-7, with TRBD2 identical over 9 bases. The CDR3 reads CASSLVFSGSYEQYF. The CDR3, as DNA: TGTGCCAGCAGCTTAGTTTTTAGCGGGAGCTACGAGCAGTACTTC.